Included here is one T cell receptor beta chain sequence, with context. As yet, its antigen is unknown. TCRdb's copy holds only in-frame clones and misses some; the assay was immunoSEQ multiplex PCR. Of 150,000 or so clones in the sample, 94% were seen once. The data stem from a study of T cell responses to AZD1222 COVID-19 vaccine. Background on the study: Combined were second doses at about 4 or about 12 weeks. Findings and limits, study-wide: Among spike-specific TCRs, nearly half reportedly target unmutated variant regions. Spike was spanned by vaccine-associated CD4 TCRs, which were dominant at 160-218 and 743-854.

The germline V gene has CDR1 MDHEN and CDR2 SYDVKM. This CDR3 contains 13 residues. V lost 6 bases and J 2 bases, leaving 11 bases between the germline ends. The clonotype was recovered from an adult in good health. This sample comprised peripheral blood, obtained on day 0 of AZD1222 vaccination. The rearrangement uses TRBV28 and TRBJ2-7; D gene uncertain. In DNA form, the CDR3 reads TGTGCCAGCAGCATGAGTCAAGCCTACGAGCAGTACTTC. Translation gives CASSMSQAYEQYF.